Listed here is a single T cell receptor beta chain. This clone showed up just a few times. The antigen this receptor binds is unknown. No per-base quality is available; no much larger clone lies one base away. These data originate in a study of beta chain features in type 1 diabetes (dated by TCRdb to between 2017 and 2018). Context from the whole study: Mean age, gender distribution, total cell number and subset yield did not differ between patients and healthy donors. A total of roughly 100 million sorted cells were examined across all samples, and RNA yield correlated strongly with the number of cells per subset. In the study, recently diagnosed type 1 diabetes patients and matched healthy donors were compared on the TCRB repertoires of their sorted circulating CD4+ T cell subsets. Regulatory and stem cell-like memory subsets were isolated from only 8 patients and roughly eight healthy donors, whereas naive and central memory subsets came from all 30 or so donors.

The High Capacity cDNA Reverse Transcription Kit was used to reverse transcribe all of the isolated RNA, meaning that expressed TCRB transcripts were what got sequenced. Deep immunoSEQ sequencing was applied to naive, central memory and regulatory T cell samples, giving an average of about 3.8 million total reads per sample. Sorted cells were lysed in RLT buffer, and RNA was extracted using DNase-treated RNeasy Micro or Mini kits according to cell number. Each cell subset was processed separately to prevent cross-contamination, with patient and healthy donor samples processed together. TCRB sequences were amplified from cDNA with the immunoSEQ multiplex PCR, producing 87-bp fragments spanning the CDR3 region. Amplicons were sequenced on the Illumina HiSeq platform. The published analysis was carried out like this. Synthetic template baselines were used to correct PCR bias computationally, reads within Hamming distance 2 were collapsed together, and singletons that could not be merged were discarded. Reads were aligned against IMGT so that V, D and J genes, CDR3 length and insertions or deletions at six rearrangement sites could be assigned. Within each subset, clonotype counts were normalized to sorted cell number, after which true diversity and Gini coefficients were computed with the tcR R package. Repertoire sharing was quantified using the overlap coefficient calculated on TCRB nucleotide sequences. As a proxy for the pre-selection repertoire, out-of-frame TCRB sequences from naive cells were analyzed. This immuneACCESS table, as held by TCRdb, lists in-frame sequences with V and J called but not all clones. Of the missing ones, under half trace to an unresolved V gene in checked studies; the others have no known cause. The D gene and trimming were derived from the DNA, and the V and J assignments and clone size from that table. This sample lists hundreds of thousands of clones; over 11% were detected once. Clones ranked in the top ten supply just under 0.04% of the sample.

From the cysteine through the phenylalanine, the CDR3 covers 13 amino acids. Only the CDR3 DNA is retained, 39 bases long and in frame from the first base. The trim is 3 bases for V and 1 base for J, with a gap of 6 bases between the germline ends. In the germline V gene, CDR1 corresponds to WSHSY and CDR2 to SAAADI. On the study overall, not on this receptor specifically: Because cDNA was sequenced instead of genomic DNA, activated cells with high expression could be over-represented, although the groups did not differ in activation or CD3 levels. Only small numbers of individuals were included in the HLA sub-analyses, which left unresolved whether HLA type had any influence on TCRB rearrangement. Shorter templates might have been favored by PCR, but patient and control samples were amplified and corrected together, so both groups would have been affected equally by any skew. Naive, central memory and regulatory TCRB repertoires appeared to be more alike among patients than among healthy donors. In all four CD4+ subsets, TCRB CDR3 length was moderately but significantly shorter in type 1 diabetes patients. At VDJ recombination sites, type 1 diabetes patients had fewer insertions and more deleted nucleotides, which implies abnormalities in thymic rearrangement.

A single peripheral blood draw of around 100 mL on average was collected from each donor into heparinised tubes. A BD FACSAria II was used to sort naive, central memory, regulatory and stem cell-like memory CD4+ T cells with a panel that included CD45RO, CCR7, CD25, CD127, CD95 and CD27. All sorted populations exceeded 95% purity. PBMCs were separated immediately by Lymphoprep density gradient centrifugation and were stained directly, without being cultured. Samples were stained and sorted in pairs, with one healthy donor and one patient per experiment, so that batch effects were minimized. Sequencing was done on a sample of naive CD4+ T cells from blood. Per the publication, the cell subset or site label means: true naive CD4+ T cells. This receptor was taken from a man aged 18 to 29 with type 1 diabetes. The chain was built from TRBV10-2 and TRBJ1-1, with the D segment identity uncertain. In nucleotide form, the sequence is TGCGCCAGCAGTGAATGGGAGAACACTGAAGCTTTCTTT. This sequence encodes CASSEWENTEAFF.